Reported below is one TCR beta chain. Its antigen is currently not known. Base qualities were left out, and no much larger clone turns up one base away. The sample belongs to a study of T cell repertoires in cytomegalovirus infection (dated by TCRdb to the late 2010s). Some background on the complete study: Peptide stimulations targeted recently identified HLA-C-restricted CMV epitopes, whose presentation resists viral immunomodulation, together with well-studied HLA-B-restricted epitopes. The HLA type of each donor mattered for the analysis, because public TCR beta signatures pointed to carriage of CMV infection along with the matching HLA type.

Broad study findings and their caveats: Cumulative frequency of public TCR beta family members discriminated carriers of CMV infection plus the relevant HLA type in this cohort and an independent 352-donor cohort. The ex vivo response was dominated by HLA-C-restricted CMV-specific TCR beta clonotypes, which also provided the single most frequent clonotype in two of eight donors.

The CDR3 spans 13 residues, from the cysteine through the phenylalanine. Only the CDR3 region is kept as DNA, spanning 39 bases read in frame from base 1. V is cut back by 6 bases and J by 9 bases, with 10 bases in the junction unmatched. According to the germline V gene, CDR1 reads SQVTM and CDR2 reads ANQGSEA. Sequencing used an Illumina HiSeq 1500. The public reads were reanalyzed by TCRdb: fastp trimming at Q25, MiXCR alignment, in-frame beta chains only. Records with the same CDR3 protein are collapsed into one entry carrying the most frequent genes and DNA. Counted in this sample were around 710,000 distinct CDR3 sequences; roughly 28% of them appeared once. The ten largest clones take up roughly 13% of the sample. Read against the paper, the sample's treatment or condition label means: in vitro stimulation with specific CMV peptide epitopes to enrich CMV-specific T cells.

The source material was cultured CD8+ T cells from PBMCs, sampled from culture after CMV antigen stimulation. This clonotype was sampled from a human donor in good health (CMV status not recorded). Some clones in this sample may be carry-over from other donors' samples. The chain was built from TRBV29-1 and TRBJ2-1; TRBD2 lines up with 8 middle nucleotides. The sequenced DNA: TGCAGCGTCCCGGGGGGGCCGAGGATTGAGCAGTTCTTC. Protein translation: CSVPGGPRIEQFF.